Sequencing of this T cell receptor beta chain was carried out in a study of technical replicates of blood from several donors. TCRdb's table, derived via immunoSEQ multiplex PCR, lists solely in-frame clones and lacks some. The sample holds about 82,000 clones, roughly 95% seen once. V lost 4 bases and J lost 3, with 10 bases in between. From germline, CDR1 is SGHRS and CDR2 YFSETQ. This CDR3 contains 13 residues. V and J are TRBV5-1 and TRBJ1-1; weak D call: TRBD1 (5 bases). The sample was T cells isolated from PBMCs. The TCR was taken from a human donor in good health. CDR3 DNA sequence: TGCGCCAGCAGCGAACAGGAGTACACTGAAGCTTTCTTT. It codes for CASSEQEYTEAFF.